The 30 T cell receptor beta chains reported below all come from one sample, sequenced in a study of beta chain features in type 1 diabetes. Sequencing targeted expressed TCRB transcripts, as all isolated RNA had been reverse transcribed. Assay used: immunoSEQ multiplex PCR; TCRdb lists only in-frame clones, some missing. The data contain around 690,000 clones, 9.5% to 15% of them singletons. Study findings and constraints: The study found moderately but significantly shorter TCRB CDR3s in all four CD4+ subsets of Type 1 diabetes patients.

Their specific antigens are unknown. The sequencing sample was made of naive CD4+ T cells from blood. The receptors derive from a man younger than 45 with type 1 diabetes.

This clone was observed a handful of times. The chain recombines TRBV4-3 with TRBJ2-1, with no clear D. From germline, CDR1 is LGHNA and CDR2 YSLEER. Trimming took off 3 bases at V and 0 bases at J, with 15 bases between the two ends. The CDR3 covers 17 residues. The CDR3 loop is CASSQGLAATSYNEQFF. The CDR3 DNA reads as TGCGCCAGCAGCCAGGGGTTGGCGGCTACCTCCTACAATGAGCAGTTCTTC.

J is TRBJ1-2 and V is TRBV5-1; no clear D. The CDR3 has 15 residues. Trimming left V 0 bases short and J 0 bases short, with 9 bases between. The germline gives CDR1 SGHRS, CDR2 YFSETQ. The CDR3 region has the DNA TGCGCCAGCAGCTTGGGTCGCCTTTCTAACTATGGCTACACCTTC. Its translation: CASSLGRLSNYGYTF.

V usage is TRBV4-3 and J usage is TRBJ1-3; D unresolved. The germline V and J ends were trimmed by 1 base and 4 bases, with 11 bases remaining between them. This CDR3 has 15 amino acids. Germline lookup yields CDR1 LGHNA and CDR2 YSLEER. CDR3 sequence reads: CASSQGPTAGNTIYF. As DNA, the CDR3 is TGCGCCAGCAGCCAAGGTCCCACGGCGGGAAACACCATATATTTT.

The chain combines TRBV5-1 with TRBJ2-5; D is possibly TRBD1 or TRBD2 (6 bases each). Germline values: CDR1 SGHRS, CDR2 YFSETQ. The V end lost 4 bases, the J end lost 1 base, and 14 bases lay between the germline ends. This CDR3 region has 15 residues. CDR3 bases: TGCGCCAGCAGCGGGGGGACATCCCTCCAAGAGACCCAGTACTTC. Protein: CASSGGTSLQETQYF.

The chain carries TRBV7-2 and TRBJ2-3; possible D gene TRBD2, 5 bases. CDR1 is SGHTA, CDR2 FQGNSA, per germline. V was trimmed by 5 bases and J by 6 bases, leaving 18 bases between them. CDR3 length: 15 amino acids. The CDR3 loop reads CASSRESSTIDTQYF. The CDR3 DNA is TGTGCCAGCAGCAGGGAATCTAGCACGATCGATACGCAGTATTTT. The entire variable domain, with the rest obtained from reference TRBV7-2 and TRBJ2-3, is as follows: GAGVSQSPSNKVTEKGKDVELRCDPISGHTALYWYRQSLGQGLEFLIYFQGNSAPDKSGLPSDRFSAERTGGSVSTLTIQRTQQEDSAVYLCASSRESSTIDTQYFGPGTRLTVL.

This clone was counted between two and nine times. The chain carries TRBV5-1 and TRBJ2-1; 8 bases map to TRBD2. Germline V gene data show CDR1 as SGHRS and CDR2 as YFSETQ. J gave up 10 bases and V 2 bases, and 2 bases lay outside the gene matches. The CDR3 extends over 12 amino acids. This CDR3 is CASSLAGVEQFF. CDR3 DNA sequence: TGCGCCAGCAGCTTAGCGGGGGTGGAGCAGTTCTTC.

This chain links TRBV6-5 with TRBJ1-3; D call uncertain. The CDR3 sequence is 15 residues long. Germline V CDR1 and CDR2: MNHEY, SVGAGI. With 0 bases removed from V and 4 bases from J, the gap between germline ends came to 10 bases. CDR3 sequence: CASSYSGPAGNTIYF. The CDR3 DNA sequence: TGTGCCAGCAGTTACTCGGGTCCCGCCGGAAACACCATATATTTT.

This clone showed up just a few times. The chain has TRBV6-5 and TRBJ2-7; D not resolved. Trimming shortened V by 7 bases and J by 1 base, and 11 bases separated the two germline ends. The CDR3 contains 13 residues. The V gene's germline CDR1 is MNHEY and CDR2 SVGAGI. As DNA, the CDR3 is TGTGCCAGCATTGCGGCAGGATCCTACGAGCAGTACTTC. Protein product: CASIAAGSYEQYF.

The chain joins TRBV6-5 to TRBJ1-2; maybe TRBD1 (6 bases). V dropped 2 bases and J dropped 4 bases, with 14 bases sitting between them. Germline V gene data show CDR1 as MNHEY and CDR2 as SVGAGI. The CDR3 length is 15 residues. This chain's CDR3 is CASSYLSGTSYGYTF. Here the CDR3 DNA reads TGTGCCAGCAGTTACCTCTCCGGGACATCCTATGGCTACACCTTC.

Concerning this clone: Relative to the germline gene, one junction end is altered; a read error may explain this. The rearrangement uses TRBV7-9 and TRBJ2-7; possibly TRBD2 for D (5 bases). This CDR3 has 12 amino acids. In germline, CDR1 is SEHNR, CDR2 FQNEAQ (reference sequence). The CDR3 DNA is TGTGCCAGCAGCGCGCCGGGTTCCCCGGGGAACTTC. This sequence encodes CASSAPGSPGNF.

As for this clone: Additional DNA sequences in this sample encode the identical CDR3. This sequence joins TRBV7-2 and TRBJ2-3, with D maybe TRBD1 (6 bases). The V end lost 4 bases, the J end lost 0 bases, and 8 bases lay between the germline ends. Germline loops: CDR1 SGHTA, CDR2 FQGNSA. This CDR3 comprises 14 residues. The CDR3 bases are TGTGCCAGCAGCTCCGGACAGAGCACAGATACGCAGTATTTT. It translates to CASSSGQSTDTQYF. The full variable domain, with the rest looked up from reference TRBV7-2 and TRBJ2-3, is GAGVSQSPSNKVTEKGKDVELRCDPISGHTALYWYRQSLGQGLEFLIYFQGNSAPDKSGLPSDRFSAERTGGSVSTLTIQRTQQEDSAVYLCASSSGQSTDTQYFGPGTRLTVL.

The gene calls are TRBV27 and TRBJ1-5; a weak D match, TRBD1 (5 bases). Looked up from germline, CDR1 is MNHEY and CDR2 is SMNVEV (reference sequence). V was cut by 5 bases and J by 2 bases, with 10 bases left in between. The CDR3 is made up of 14 amino acids. Here the CDR3 reads CASSLQGGNQPQHF. CDR3 DNA: TGTGCCAGCAGTCTTCAGGGTGGCAATCAGCCCCAGCATTTT.

This clone was recorded a few times. The chain carries TRBV6-6 and TRBJ1-3; no firm D call. The CDR3 covers 15 residues. V was trimmed by 2 bases and J by 0 bases, leaving 8 bases between them. CDR1 MNHNY and CDR2 SVGAGI come from the germline V gene (reference sequence). The CDR3, as DNA: TGTGCCAGCAGTTACGGCGCGGCCTCTGGAAACACCATATATTTT. This encodes CASSYGAASGNTIYF.

The rearrangement uses TRBV7-2 and TRBJ1-5; D call uncertain. V was trimmed by 2 bases and J by 6 bases, leaving 8 bases between them. This CDR3 has 13 amino acids. Germline V gene sequence: CDR1 SGHTA, CDR2 FQGNSA. This chain's CDR3 is CASSLFDGQPQHF. In DNA, the CDR3 is TGTGCCAGCAGCTTATTTGACGGTCAGCCCCAGCATTTT.

This clone has a handful of counts. The chain joins TRBV7-9 to TRBJ1-2; 9 bases match TRBD1. The CDR3 has 16 residues. Germline-derived CDR1 and CDR2 are SEHNR and FQNEAQ (reference sequence). V shed 4 bases, J shed 2 bases, and the junction held 8 bases outside the gene matches. The CDR3 spells CASSSIRDRENYGYTF. The DNA for the CDR3 is TGTGCCAGCAGCTCTATCCGGGACAGGGAAAACTATGGCTACACCTTC. Based on the CDR3 plus reference TRBV7-9 and TRBJ1-2, the full variable domain is DTGVSQNPRHKITKRGQNVTFRCDPISEHNRLYWYRQTLGQGPEFLTYFQNEAQLEKSRLLSDRFSAERPKGSFSTLEIQRTEQGDSAMYLCASSSIRDRENYGYTFGSGTRLTVV.

J is TRBJ1-2 and V is TRBV6-6; TRBD1 matches at 8 bases. The V gene's germline CDR1 is MNHNY and CDR2 SVGAGI (reference sequence). CDR3 size: 13 residues. J was trimmed by 4 bases and V by 6 bases; bases with no gene match: 4. The CDR3 loop is CASRTDRGYGYTF. CDR3 in DNA: TGTGCCAGCAGGACCGACAGGGGCTATGGCTACACCTTC.

This clone showed up just a few times. The chain uses TRBV6-5 and TRBJ2-4; D not certain. The CDR3 is made up of 13 amino acids. V was shortened by 4 bases and J by 11 bases, with 15 bases between the two germline ends. Germline values: CDR1 MNHEY, CDR2 SVGAGI. The CDR3, as DNA: TGTGCCAGCAGTTCCCCCGGCAGGTCCCTTCAGTACTTC. Its protein is CASSSPGRSLQYF.

This clone was recorded once. A much larger clonotype is one base distant, so this may be a read error. The sample contains more than one DNA sequence encoding this CDR3. V is TRBV7-2 and J is TRBJ2-1, with TRBD1 identical over 9 bases. CDR1 and CDR2 from the germline V gene are SGHTA and FQGNSA. Losses at the gene ends were 3 bases for V and 0 bases for J; bases not matched to a gene: 0. The CDR3 totals 15 residues. This CDR3 is CASSLDRGSYNEQFF. CDR3 nucleotides: TGTGCCAGCAGCTTGGACAGGGGCTCCTACAATGAGCAGTTCTTC.

The chain employs TRBV6-6 and TRBJ1-5; the D is unclear. The CDR3 runs to 15 residues. The V gene lost 0 bases and the J gene lost 0 bases, with 6 bases spanning the gap. Germline V gene sequence: CDR1 MNHNY, CDR2 SVGAGI (reference sequence). The CDR3 DNA sequence: TGTGCCAGCAGTTACTCAGGTTATAGCAATCAGCCCCAGCATTTT. Translating gives CASSYSGYSNQPQHF.

This clone has more than one count but fewer than ten. The gene calls are TRBV28 and TRBJ2-7; D tentatively reads TRBD1 or TRBD2 (5 bases each). Germline CDR1 reads MDHEN; CDR2 reads SYDVKM. Trimming shortened V by 7 bases and J by 0 bases, and 13 bases separated the two germline ends. This CDR3 comprises 14 residues. Written as DNA, the CDR3 is TGTGCCAGCAAAAGGGACGGGGCCTCCTACGAGCAGTACTTC. Its protein product is CASKRDGASYEQYF.

This clone was picked up a small number of times. The V gene is TRBV7-2, the J gene TRBJ2-3; D is uncertain. CDR3 length: 14 residues. CDR1 is SGHTA and CDR2 is FQGNSA in the germline V gene. The V end was cut by 4 bases, the J end by 6 bases, with 14 bases between. This CDR3 reads CASSSARTADTQYF. The CDR3 region has the DNA TGTGCCAGCAGCTCCGCCCGGACGGCGGATACGCAGTATTTT.

J is TRBJ1-2 and V is TRBV12-5; 7 bases match TRBD1. With V trimmed by 1 base and J by 3 bases, 2 bases remained unmatched. The CDR3 loop spans 14 amino acids. From germline, CDR1 is LGHNT and CDR2 FRNRAP. The DNA of the CDR3 is TGTGCTAGTGGTTTGGCCGGACAGGACTATGGCTACACCTTC. Protein sequence: CASGLAGQDYGYTF.

The chain joins TRBV30 to TRBJ1-3; D call uncertain. Per the germline V gene, CDR1 is GTSNPN and CDR2 is SVGIG (reference sequence). This CDR3 region has 12 residues. V was clipped by 3 bases and J by 4 bases, with 7 bases between them. CDR3 nucleotide sequence: TGTGCCTGGAGGCCATACGGAAACACCATATATTTT. It codes for CAWRPYGNTIYF.

In its sample, this clone was seen a few times. The V gene is TRBV7-2, the J gene TRBJ2-7; D is unresolved. V lost 5 bases, J lost 3 bases, and 8 bases lay in between. Germline assignment: CDR1 SGHTA and CDR2 FQGNSA. This CDR3 spans 12 amino acids. CDR3 sequence reads: CASSSDYYEQYF. The CDR3 region has the DNA TGTGCCAGCAGCAGCGATTACTACGAGCAGTACTTC.

The sample holds a few counts of this clone. This rearrangement joins TRBV4-3 to TRBJ1-2; 9 bases align to TRBD1. CDR1 and CDR2 from the germline V gene are LGHNA and YSLEER. The V gene end was trimmed by 0 bases and the J gene end by 7 bases; junction bases not matched to a gene: 6. This CDR3 region has 15 residues. CDR3 amino acids: CASSQDPGQGSGYTF. CDR3 DNA: TGCGCCAGCAGCCAAGATCCAGGACAGGGGAGTGGCTACACCTTC.

The rearrangement links TRBV2 to TRBJ1-5, with D maybe TRBD1 (5 bases). Germline lookup yields CDR1 SNHLY and CDR2 FYNNEI. The V gene lost 4 bases and the J gene lost 5 bases, with 15 bases spanning the gap. The CDR3 is 15 residues long. This chain's CDR3 is CASSGWGMDDQPQHF. The CDR3 region has the DNA TGTGCCAGCAGTGGTTGGGGGATGGACGATCAGCCCCAGCATTTT.

This clone was detected only a few times. V and J are TRBV5-4 and TRBJ2-1, with 10 bases fitting TRBD1. The junction had 12 bases not matched to a gene; V was cut back by 3 bases and J by 15 bases. Germline assignment: CDR1 SGHNT and CDR2 YYREEE (reference sequence). This CDR3 is built from 14 residues. The CDR3 loop is CASSSGTGERAGFF. Written as DNA, the CDR3 is TGTGCCAGCAGCTCCGGGACAGGGGAAAGGGCGGGGTTCTTC.

The chain links TRBV10-3 to TRBJ1-1; D possibly corresponds to TRBD1 (6 bases). Germline CDR1 ENHRY, CDR2 SYGVKD. V dropped 4 bases and J dropped 0 bases, with 15 bases sitting between them. CDR3 length: 16 amino acids. CDR3 loop: CAISGVGGQMNTEAFF. CDR3 nucleotide sequence: TGTGCCATCAGTGGCGTGGGCGGACAGATGAACACTGAAGCTTTCTTT.

This clone has more than one count but fewer than ten. V is TRBV29-1 and J is TRBJ2-7, with 11 nucleotides matching TRBD1. This CDR3 is built from 14 residues. Germline values: CDR1 SQVTM, CDR2 ANQGSEA. J was trimmed by 0 bases and V by 5 bases; bases with no gene match: 3. In DNA, the CDR3 is TGCAGCGTTCGGGACAGGGGGGGCTCCTACGAGCAGTACTTC. The encoded protein is CSVRDRGGSYEQYF.

Comment on this clone: The same CDR3 also results from other DNA sequences found in this sample. V and J are TRBV18 and TRBJ2-3; D call uncertain. V was cut by 3 bases and J by 1 base, with 5 bases left in between. The CDR3 has 13 amino acids. Germline values: CDR1 KGHSH, CDR2 LQKENI. As DNA, the CDR3 is TGTGCCAGCTCACCGGCAGGCACAGATACGCAGTATTTT. It specifies CASSPAGTDTQYF.